This TCR beta chain originates from a study of cytomegalovirus exposure and HLA in healthy donors. At the level of the study: Among the 370 or so donors who were genotyped, about 84% fell in the genetic ancestry cluster that is associated with self-reported Caucasian donors.

From germline, CDR1 is SGHTA and CDR2 FQGTGA. Trimming removed 1 base from V and 5 bases from J, with 14 bases in between. The CDR3 has 15 amino acids. Use of 60 Vbeta and 13 Jbeta primers characterized the PCR. Some clones are missing from TCRdb's copy, which holds only in-frame ones; the method was immunoSEQ multiplex PCR. The sample lists 79,000 or so clones, 65% to 75% occurring once. The TCR originated in a woman between 40 and 55 years old in good health and CMV-seropositive. The chain combines TRBV7-3 with TRBJ1-1, with D hard to call. Specimen: PBMCs. CDR3 coding DNA: TGTGCCAGCAGCTTAAGGTCCAGAACCGTTACTGAAGCTTTCTTT. This translates into CASSLRSRTVTEAFF.